This is a list of T cell receptor beta chains from one sample in a study of vaccination and CD4 T cells after COVID-19. Antigen specificity for these receptors is unknown. TCRdb itself ran the PCR reads through MiXCR, one entry per CDR3 protein. The sample has about 10,000 distinct CDR3 sequences, 43% seen once; the top ten hold about a fifth. Material: CD4+ T cells from blood, cultured in vitro. All receptors come from a human donor who had recovered from COVID-19. CDR3s include the opening cysteine and the closing phenylalanine or tryptophan. Clone size, where shown, is once, few, many, or a class for clones that have expanded.

V gene	clone size	J gene	CDR3 protein
TRBV4-1	once	TRBJ2-7	CASSQASGLRRNEQYF
TRBV20-1	NA	TRBJ1-2	CSARLTGGSYGYTF
TRBV20-1	NA	TRBJ2-7	CSASFLLAGNYYEQYF
TRBV2	once	TRBJ2-1	CAGRGGTLVYNEQFF
TRBV12-3/TRBV12-4	NA	TRBJ1-4	CASSSQLGLEKLFF
TRBV12-3/TRBV12-4	few	TRBJ1-3	CASSLVGTEPSGNTIYF
TRBV5-1	NA	TRBJ2-2	CASTGGQGYGELFF
TRBV4-1	NA	TRBJ1-6	CASSQERAMGYNSPLHF
TRBV20-1	NA	TRBJ1-2	CSAQPDIRGYTF
TRBV30	NA	TRBJ1-6	CAWSRQAGSPLHF
TRBV7-9	NA	TRBJ1-1	CASSLAVGSNTEAFF
TRBV15	NA	TRBJ2-6	CATSRGPSGGASSGANVLTF
TRBV30	few	TRBJ1-5	CAWSEGAGQPQHF
TRBV7-9	NA	TRBJ2-5	CASKGTPNDGETQYF
TRBV29-1	few	TRBJ2-3	CSAVLAGVDTQYF
TRBV7-8	NA	TRBJ2-1	CASSLDRGTLLIGLEQFF
TRBV2	few	TRBJ1-2	CASGGDRKALGYTF
TRBV3-1	few	TRBJ1-2	CASSLGQFNYGYTF
TRBV20-1	few	TRBJ2-3	CRSSGGLTDTQYF
TRBV14	NA	TRBJ2-2	CASSQVWAGELFF
TRBV20-1	once	TRBJ2-3	CSAYAPAGASTDTQYF
TRBV7-2	few	TRBJ2-2	CASSFRPRASGGMNTGELFF
TRBV2	NA	TRBJ2-3	CASMGQGPDTQYF
TRBV20-1	NA	TRBJ1-1	CSASPDSNTEAFF
TRBV2	NA	TRBJ1-6	CASSFAGNNSPLHF
TRBV5-1	NA	TRBJ1-2	CASSFGGRENYGYTF
TRBV19	NA	TRBJ1-6	CASHRDIDSPLHF
TRBV6-5	NA	TRBJ2-3	CASSYFGGKFTDTQYF
TRBV12-3/TRBV12-4	few	TRBJ1-1	CASSLIGGIEAFF
TRBV20-1	NA	TRBJ1-1	CSARIAGFGEAFF
TRBV4-1	NA	TRBJ2-7	CASSQDGQGHEQYF